These 3 T cell receptor beta chains came from one sample sequenced in a study of T cell repertoires in cytomegalovirus infection. TCRdb ran MiXCR on the reads and lists one entry per CDR3 protein. The table has fewer than 1,000,000 distinct CDR3 sequences, around a third seen once. Antigen specificity for these receptors is unknown. The sample was cultured CD8+ T cells from PBMCs, taken from culture after CMV antigen stimulation. The source of these receptors is a human donor in good health (CMV status not recorded). Some clones in this sample may be carry-over from other donors' samples.

The V and J genes are TRBV20-1 and TRBJ1-2; TRBD1 might be the D (6 bases). Germline loops: CDR1 DFQATT, CDR2 SNEGSKA (reference sequence). This CDR3 comprises 13 residues. V was clipped by 6 bases and J by 8 bases, with 19 bases between them. CDR3 DNA: TGCAGTGCCGCGCCAGGGGTCGCGGTAGGCTACACCTTC. It is translated as CSAAPGVAVGYTF.

J is TRBJ2-7 and V is TRBV6-2 or TRBV6-3; 8 bases are a match to TRBD1. The CDR3 totals 15 residues. J lost 5 bases, V lost 4 bases, and 10 bases had no gene match. Germline CDR1 is MNHEY and CDR2 is SVGEGT. The CDR3 is CASSLTPGQGHEQYV. The CDR3 coding sequence is TGTGCCAGCAGTTTGACCCCTGGACAGGGCCACGAGCAGTACGTC.

This rearrangement joins TRBV29-1 to TRBJ1-3; 7 bases fit TRBD1. V gave up 2 bases and J gave up 2 bases; unmatched junction bases: 9. The germline V gene encodes CDR1 SQVTM and CDR2 ANQGSEA. The CDR3 spans 16 residues. Here the CDR3 DNA reads TGCAGCGTTGAAAAGTGGTCCAGGGGGACTGGAAACACCATATATTTT. Protein product: CSVEKWSRGTGNTIYF.